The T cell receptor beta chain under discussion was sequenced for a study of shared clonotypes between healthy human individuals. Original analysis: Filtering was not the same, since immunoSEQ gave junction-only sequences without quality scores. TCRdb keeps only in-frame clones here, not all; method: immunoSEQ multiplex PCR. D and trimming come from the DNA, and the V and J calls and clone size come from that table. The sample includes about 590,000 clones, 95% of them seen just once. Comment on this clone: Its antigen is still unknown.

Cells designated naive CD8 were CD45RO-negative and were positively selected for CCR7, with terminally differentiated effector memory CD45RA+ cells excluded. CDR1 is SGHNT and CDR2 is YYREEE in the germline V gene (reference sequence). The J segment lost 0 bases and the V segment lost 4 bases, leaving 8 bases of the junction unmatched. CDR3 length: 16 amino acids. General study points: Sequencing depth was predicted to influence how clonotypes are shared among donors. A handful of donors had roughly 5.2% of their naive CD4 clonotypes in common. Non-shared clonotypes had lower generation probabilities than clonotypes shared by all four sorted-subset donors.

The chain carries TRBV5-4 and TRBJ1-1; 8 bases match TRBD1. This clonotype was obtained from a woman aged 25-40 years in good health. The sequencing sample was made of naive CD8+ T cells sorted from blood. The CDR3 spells CASSPARGPLNTEAFF. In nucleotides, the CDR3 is TGTGCCAGCAGCCCCGCCAGGGGGCCTTTGAACACTGAAGCTTTCTTT.